This T cell receptor beta chain was sequenced in a study of cytomegalovirus exposure and HLA in healthy donors. Looking at the study overall: An earlier analysis found 120 million or so unique TCR beta sequences from 150 million to 200 million T cells. Study findings and constraints: Within a later analysis, the majority of CMV-associated TCR beta chains appeared HLA-restricted.

This clone was counted once. The antigen is unknown. The CDR3 is 13 residues long. With 7 bases removed from V and 4 bases from J, the gap between germline ends came to 10 bases. Germline V gives CDR1 SNHLY, CDR2 FYNNEI. The PCR used 60 Vbeta and 13 Jbeta primers. TCRdb keeps only in-frame clones here, not all; method: immunoSEQ multiplex PCR. The sample holds about 210,000 clones, about four fifths seen once. Sequenced input: PBMCs. This receptor was identified in a man aged 35 to 55 in good health and CMV-seropositive. V is TRBV2 and J is TRBJ2-2; the D gene is possibly TRBD2 (5 bases). The CDR3 nucleotides are TGTGCCAGCATCCCAGGAGGCACCGGGGAGCTGTTTTTT. It codes for CASIPGGTGELFF.